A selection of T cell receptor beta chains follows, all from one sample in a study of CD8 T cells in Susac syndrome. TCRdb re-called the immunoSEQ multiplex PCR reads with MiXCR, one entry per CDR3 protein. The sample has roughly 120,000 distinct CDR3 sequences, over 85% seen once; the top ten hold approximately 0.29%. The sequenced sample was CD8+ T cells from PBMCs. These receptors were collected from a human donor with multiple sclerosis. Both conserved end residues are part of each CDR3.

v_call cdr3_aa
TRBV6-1 CASNPGTRVTGELFF
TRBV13 CASSPGIGDGYTF
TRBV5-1 CASRDHGSSYNEQFF
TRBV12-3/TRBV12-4 CASSSGVAGELFF
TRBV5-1 CASSLRTGMYSYEQYF
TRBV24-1 CATSGGDVIHGYTF
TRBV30 CAWSEDRESTEAFF
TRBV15 CATSKGPGLMNTEAFF
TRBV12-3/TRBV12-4 CASSPSRVRTDTQYF
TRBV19 CASSRSRTPYEQYF
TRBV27 CASSSGQGRRKLFF
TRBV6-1 CASSDRGANTEAFF
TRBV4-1 CASSQSASDDEQYF
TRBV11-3 CASSSDDTLNTQYF
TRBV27 CASSTSYNEQFF
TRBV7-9 CASSLRGDRARSEQFF